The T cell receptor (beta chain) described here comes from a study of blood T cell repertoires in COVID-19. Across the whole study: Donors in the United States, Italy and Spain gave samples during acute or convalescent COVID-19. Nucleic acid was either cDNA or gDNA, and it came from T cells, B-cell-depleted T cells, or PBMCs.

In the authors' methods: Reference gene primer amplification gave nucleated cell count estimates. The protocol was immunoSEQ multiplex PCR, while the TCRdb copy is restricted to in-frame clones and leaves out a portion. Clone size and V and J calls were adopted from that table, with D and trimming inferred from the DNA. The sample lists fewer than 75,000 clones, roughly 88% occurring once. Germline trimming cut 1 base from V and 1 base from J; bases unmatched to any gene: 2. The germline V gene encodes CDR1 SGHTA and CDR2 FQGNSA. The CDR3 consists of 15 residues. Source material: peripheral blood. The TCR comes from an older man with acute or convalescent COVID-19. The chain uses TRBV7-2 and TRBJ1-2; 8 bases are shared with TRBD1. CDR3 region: CASSLDDRGNYGYTF. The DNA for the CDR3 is TGTGCCAGCAGCTTAGACGACAGGGGTAACTATGGCTACACCTTC.